This T cell receptor beta chain was recorded in a study of blood T cells in healthy people across ages. From germline, CDR1 is DFQATT and CDR2 SNEGSKA (reference sequence). J gave up 11 bases and V 0 bases, and 15 bases lay outside the gene matches. CDR3 size: 15 residues. The use of a sample-barcoded 5' primer and a J-beta primer mix characterized a second PCR of about 7 to 12 cycles. TCRdb recomputed calls from the 5' RACE reads with MiXCR, one row per CDR3 protein. The sample lists about 1 million distinct CDR3 sequences; 40% to 55% were seen once. A note on this clonotype: Its target is not known.

Points from the study as a whole: Age brought a roughly linear fall in TCR beta diversity measured per million T cells. Estimated diversity that came from one million T cells was considered an underestimate. Strong correlation linked observed beta diversity and percent naive T cells. Both higher diversity and more naive CD4+ cells marked long-lived donors when set against aged donors.

V is TRBV20-1 and J is TRBJ2-5; the match to TRBD1 covers 7 bases. Sequencing was performed on blood. This receptor was identified in a woman in her fifties or sixties in good health. The CDR3 sequence: CSARDGRGYLNEQYF. The CDR3 DNA is TGCAGTGCTAGAGACGGCAGGGGGTACCTCAATGAGCAGTACTTC.